A single sample gave rise to the 11 T cell receptor beta chains below, sequenced in a study of blood T cell repertoires in COVID-19. Only in-frame clones appear in the TCRdb table, and some are missing; sequencing was by immunoSEQ multiplex PCR. The table lists under 200,000 clones, around 84% of them singletons. Material for sequencing was peripheral blood. The receptors were sampled from a man aged 55 to 69 with COVID-19, enrolled during active disease.

The V call is TRBV3-1 (or the pseudogene TRBV3-2), the J call TRBJ1-4, with 11 bases aligning to TRBD1. Unmatched junction bases numbered 7, after V lost 5 bases and J lost 8 bases. The CDR3 consists of 15 residues. Germline assignment: CDR1 LGHDT and CDR2 YNNKEL (reference sequence). For the CDR3, the DNA is TGTGCCAGCAGCTCCAGGGGACAGGGGGGCGAAAAACTGTTTTTT. It translates to CASSSRGQGGEKLFF.

This clone was observed a handful of times. V gene TRBV27 combines with J gene TRBJ1-6; 11 bases fit TRBD1. CDR3 size: 15 residues. J lost 10 bases, V lost 3 bases, and 5 bases had no gene match. Looked up from germline, CDR1 is MNHEY and CDR2 is SMNVEV (reference sequence). The chain's CDR3 is CASSLRGQGESPLHF. The CDR3 DNA follows: TGTGCCAGCAGTTTGAGGGGACAGGGGGAATCACCCCTCCACTTT.

This clone came up a few times. The genes are TRBV28 and TRBJ1-1; 9 bases fit TRBD1. CDR3 length: 16 residues. Germline lookup yields CDR1 MDHEN and CDR2 SYDVKM. V lost 1 base, J lost 4 bases, and 7 bases stayed unmatched. The CDR3 DNA sequence: TGTGCCAGCAGTTTATCAATTGGGACAGGGTTCACTGAAGCTTTCTTT. This codes for CASSLSIGTGFTEAFF.

The chain uses TRBV18 and TRBJ2-7, with TRBD1 as a possible D gene (7 bases). The length of the CDR3 is 14 residues. V was pared by 7 bases and J by 1 base, with 14 bases between. In germline, CDR1 is KGHSH, CDR2 LQKENI. The CDR3 DNA follows: TGTGCCAGCTTAGAGGCAGGGGGGTCCTACGAGCAGTACTTC. Protein: CASLEAGGSYEQYF. Combining the CDR3 with reference TRBV18 and TRBJ2-7 gives the whole variable domain NAGVMQNPRHLVRRRGQEARLRCSPMKGHSHVYWYRQLPEEGLKFMVYLQKENIIDESGMPKERFSAEFPKEGPSILRIQQVVRGDSAAYFCASLEAGGSYEQYFGPGTRLTVT.

The chain is built from TRBV7-9 and TRBJ2-7, with TRBD1 matching over 9 bases. CDR1 and CDR2 from the germline V gene are SEHNR and FQNEAQ (reference sequence). Germline trimming cut 5 bases from V and 2 bases from J; bases unmatched to any gene: 10. The CDR3 loop spans 16 amino acids. CDR3 DNA sequence: TGTGCCAGCAGCCCCCAGACGGGACAGGGCCCCTACGAGCAGTACTTC. It specifies CASSPQTGQGPYEQYF.

The rearrangement links TRBV5-1 to TRBJ1-1, with D hard to call. The V end lost 0 bases, the J end lost 1 base, and 10 bases lay between the germline ends. Germline V gene sequence: CDR1 SGHRS, CDR2 YFSETQ. The CDR3 sequence is 15 residues long. The CDR3 region is CASSLVTTGNTEAFF. The CDR3 nucleotides are TGCGCCAGCAGCTTGGTAACCACGGGGAACACTGAAGCTTTCTTT.

This chain links TRBV7-2 with TRBJ2-7, with 7 nucleotides matching TRBD1. The J segment lost 6 bases and the V segment lost 1 base, leaving 6 bases of the junction unmatched. The CDR3 loop spans 14 amino acids. CDR1 SGHTA and CDR2 FQGNSA come from the germline V gene. The CDR3 is CASSLVQGWGEQYF. The CDR3 bases are TGTGCCAGCAGCTTAGTACAGGGGTGGGGCGAGCAGTACTTC.

The chain recombines TRBV6-2 or TRBV6-3 with TRBJ1-1; D unclear. Germline lookup yields CDR1 MNHEY and CDR2 SVGEGT. The CDR3 contains 13 residues. The V end was cut by 5 bases, the J end by 1 base, with 8 bases between. The CDR3 reads CASSIRQNTEAFF. The CDR3 nucleotides read TGTGCCAGCAGTATTCGACAGAACACTGAAGCTTTCTTT.

The chain couples TRBV7-2 to TRBJ2-1; a weak D match, TRBD2 (6 bases). CDR1 is SGHTA and CDR2 is FQGNSA in the germline V gene. V lost 5 bases and J lost 9, with 14 bases in between. This CDR3 has 13 amino acids. The CDR3 is CASSIRRGIEQFF. CDR3 DNA: TGTGCCAGCAGCATAAGGCGCGGGATTGAGCAGTTCTTC.

This chain links TRBV6-5 with TRBJ2-7, with TRBD1 matching 10 bases. V lost 6 bases, J lost 2 bases, and 7 bases stayed unmatched. Germline-derived CDR1 and CDR2 are MNHEY and SVGAGI. This CDR3 region has 15 residues. CDR3 nucleotides: TGTGCCAGCAGCCACCGGGACAGGGGAACCTACGAGCAGTACTTC. This translates into CASSHRDRGTYEQYF.

The chain couples TRBV5-1 to TRBJ1-2; 7 nucleotides align to TRBD1. CDR3 length: 13 residues. CDR1 and CDR2 from the germline V gene are SGHRS and YFSETQ. With V trimmed by 5 bases and J by 3 bases, 4 bases remained unmatched. CDR3 DNA: TGCGCCAGCAGGGACGGGACAGACTATGGCTACACCTTC. Its translation is CASRDGTDYGYTF.